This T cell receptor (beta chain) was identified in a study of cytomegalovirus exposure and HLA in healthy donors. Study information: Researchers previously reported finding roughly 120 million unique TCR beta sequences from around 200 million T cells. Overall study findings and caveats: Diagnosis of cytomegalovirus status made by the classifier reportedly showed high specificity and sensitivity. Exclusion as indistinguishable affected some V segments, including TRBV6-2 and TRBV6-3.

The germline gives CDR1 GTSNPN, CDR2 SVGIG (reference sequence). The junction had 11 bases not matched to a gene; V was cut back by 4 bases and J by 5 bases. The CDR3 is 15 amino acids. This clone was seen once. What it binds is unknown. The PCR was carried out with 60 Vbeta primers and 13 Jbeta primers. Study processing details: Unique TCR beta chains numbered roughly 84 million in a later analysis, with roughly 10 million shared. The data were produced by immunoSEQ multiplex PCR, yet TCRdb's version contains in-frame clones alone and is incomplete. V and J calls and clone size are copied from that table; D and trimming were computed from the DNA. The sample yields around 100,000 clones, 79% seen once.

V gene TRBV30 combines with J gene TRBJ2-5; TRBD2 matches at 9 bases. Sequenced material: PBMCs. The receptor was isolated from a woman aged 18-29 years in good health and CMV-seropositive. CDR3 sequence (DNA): TGTGCCTGGACCCTTGGAGCGGGAGGCCAGGAGACCCAGTACTTC. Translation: CAWTLGAGGQETQYF.